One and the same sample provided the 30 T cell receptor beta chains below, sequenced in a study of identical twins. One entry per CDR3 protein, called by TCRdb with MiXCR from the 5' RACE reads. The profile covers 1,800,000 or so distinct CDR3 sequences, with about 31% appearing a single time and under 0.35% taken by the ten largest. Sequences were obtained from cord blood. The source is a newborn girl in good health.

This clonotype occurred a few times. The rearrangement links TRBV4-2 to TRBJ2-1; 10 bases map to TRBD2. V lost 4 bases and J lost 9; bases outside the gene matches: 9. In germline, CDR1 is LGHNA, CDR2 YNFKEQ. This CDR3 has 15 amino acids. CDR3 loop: CASSPPGLAIGEQFF. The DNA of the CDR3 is TGTGCCAGCAGCCCTCCGGGACTAGCGATCGGTGAGCAGTTCTTC.

Here the CDR3 reads CAITNTGVNEQFF. CDR3 sequence (DNA): TGTGCCATCACCAATACAGGGGTCAATGAGCAGTTCTTC. J is TRBJ2-1 and V is TRBV10-3; 7 positions agree with TRBD1. This CDR3 is 13 amino acids long. V lost 7 bases and J lost 6; bases outside the gene matches: 6. Germline V gene data show CDR1 as ENHRY and CDR2 as SYGVKD.

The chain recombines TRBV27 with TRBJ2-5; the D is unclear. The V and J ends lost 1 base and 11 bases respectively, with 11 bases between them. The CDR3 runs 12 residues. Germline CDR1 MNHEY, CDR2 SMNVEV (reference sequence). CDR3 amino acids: CASSLYGNEQYF. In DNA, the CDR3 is TGTGCCAGCAGTTTATATGGAAATGAGCAGTACTTC.

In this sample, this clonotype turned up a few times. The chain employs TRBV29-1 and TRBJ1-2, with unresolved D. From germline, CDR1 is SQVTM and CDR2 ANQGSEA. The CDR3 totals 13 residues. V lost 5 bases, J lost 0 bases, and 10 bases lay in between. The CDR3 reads CSVLHLANYGYTF. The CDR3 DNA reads TGCAGCGTTTTACACCTAGCTAACTATGGCTACACCTTC.

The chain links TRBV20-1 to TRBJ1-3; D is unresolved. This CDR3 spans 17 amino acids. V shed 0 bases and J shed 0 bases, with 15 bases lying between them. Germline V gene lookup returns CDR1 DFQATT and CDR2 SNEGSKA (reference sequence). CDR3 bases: TGCAGTGCTAGAGATCCAGAACGGACGATCTCTGGAAACACCATATATTTT. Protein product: CSARDPERTISGNTIYF.

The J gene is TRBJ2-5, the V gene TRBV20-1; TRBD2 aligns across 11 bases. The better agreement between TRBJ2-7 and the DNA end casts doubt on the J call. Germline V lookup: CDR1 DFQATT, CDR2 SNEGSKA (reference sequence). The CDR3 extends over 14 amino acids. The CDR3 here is CSARTASGRSEQYF. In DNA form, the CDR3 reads TGCAGTGCTAGAACGGCTAGCGGGAGGAGCGAGCAGTACTTC.

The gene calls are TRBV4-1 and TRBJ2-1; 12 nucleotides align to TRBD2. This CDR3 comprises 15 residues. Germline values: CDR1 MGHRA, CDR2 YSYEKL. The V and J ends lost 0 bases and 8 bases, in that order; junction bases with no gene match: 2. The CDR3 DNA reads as TGCGCCAGCAGCCAAGAGACTAGCGGGAGTTATGAGCAGTTCTTC. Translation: CASSQETSGSYEQFF.

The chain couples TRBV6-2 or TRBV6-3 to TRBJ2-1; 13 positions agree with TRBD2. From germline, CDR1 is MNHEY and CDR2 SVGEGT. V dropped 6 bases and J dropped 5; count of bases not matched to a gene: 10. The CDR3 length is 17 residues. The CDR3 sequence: CASRSRTSGRSDNEQFF. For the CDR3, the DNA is TGTGCCAGCAGAAGCAGGACTAGCGGGAGAAGCGACAATGAGCAGTTCTTC.

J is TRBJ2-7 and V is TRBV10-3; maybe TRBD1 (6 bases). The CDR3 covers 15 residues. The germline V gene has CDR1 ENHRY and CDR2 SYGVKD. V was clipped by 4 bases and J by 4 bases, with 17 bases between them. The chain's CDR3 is CAISGPGSQGYEQYF. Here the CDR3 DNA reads TGTGCCATCAGTGGTCCGGGCTCCCAGGGGTACGAGCAGTACTTC.

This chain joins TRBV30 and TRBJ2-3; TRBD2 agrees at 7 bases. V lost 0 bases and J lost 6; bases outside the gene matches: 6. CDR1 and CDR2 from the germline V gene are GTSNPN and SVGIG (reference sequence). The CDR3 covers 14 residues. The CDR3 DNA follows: TGTGCCTGGAGTGTATCGGTGCGGGGGGATACGCAGTATTTT. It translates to CAWSVSVRGDTQYF.

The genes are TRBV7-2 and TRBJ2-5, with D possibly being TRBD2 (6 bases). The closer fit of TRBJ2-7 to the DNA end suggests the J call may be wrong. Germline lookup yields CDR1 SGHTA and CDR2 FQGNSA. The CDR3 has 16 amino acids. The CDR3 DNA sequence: TGTACCAGCAGCCTTAGGACCCTAGCGACAATCTACGAGCAGTACTTC. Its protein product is CTSSLRTLATIYEQYF.

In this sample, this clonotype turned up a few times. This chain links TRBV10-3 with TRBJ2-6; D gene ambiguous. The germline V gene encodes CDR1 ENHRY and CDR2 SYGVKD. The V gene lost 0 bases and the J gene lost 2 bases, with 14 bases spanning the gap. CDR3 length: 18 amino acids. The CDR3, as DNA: TGTGCCATCAGTGAGTCTTACATACCCCGGGCTGGGGCCAACGTCCTGACTTTC. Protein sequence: CAISESYIPRAGANVLTF.

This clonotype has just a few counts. Written as DNA, the CDR3 is TGTGCCAGCAGCCCTTTGGCGGGGGTTTGGAACAATGAGCAGTTCTTC. Translation: CASSPLAGVWNNEQFF. The chain joins TRBV7-2 to TRBJ2-1, with 7 bases fitting TRBD2. CDR3 size: 16 residues. Trimming at V came to 5 bases and at J to 5 bases, leaving 12 bases not matched to a gene. Germline V gene lookup returns CDR1 SGHTA and CDR2 FQGNSA.

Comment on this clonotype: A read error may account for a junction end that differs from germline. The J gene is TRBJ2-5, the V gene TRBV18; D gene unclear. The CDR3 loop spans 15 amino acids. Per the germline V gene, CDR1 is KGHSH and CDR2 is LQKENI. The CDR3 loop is CGSSPRLLDGPEQYF. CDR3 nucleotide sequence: TGTGGCAGCTCACCACGTTTACTCGACGGTCCGGAGCAGTACTTC.

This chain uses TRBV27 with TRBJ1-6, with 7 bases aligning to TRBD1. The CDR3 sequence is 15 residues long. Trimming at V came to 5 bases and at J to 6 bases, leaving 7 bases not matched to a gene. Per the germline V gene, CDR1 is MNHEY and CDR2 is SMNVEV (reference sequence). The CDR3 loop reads CASSIGTEINSPLHF. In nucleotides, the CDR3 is TGTGCCAGCAGTATCGGGACAGAAATTAATTCACCCCTCCACTTT.

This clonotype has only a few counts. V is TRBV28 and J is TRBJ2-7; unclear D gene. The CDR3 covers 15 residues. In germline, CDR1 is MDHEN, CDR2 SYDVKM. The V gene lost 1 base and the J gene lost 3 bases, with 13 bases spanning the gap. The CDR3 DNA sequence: TGTGCCAGCAGTTTATCCCCCGGGCCCAACTACGAGCAGTACTTC. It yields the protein CASSLSPGPNYEQYF.

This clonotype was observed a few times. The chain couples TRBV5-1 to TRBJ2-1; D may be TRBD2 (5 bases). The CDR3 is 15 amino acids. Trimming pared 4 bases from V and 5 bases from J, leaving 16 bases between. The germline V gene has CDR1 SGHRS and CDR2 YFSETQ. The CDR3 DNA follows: TGCGCCAGCAGCCTACTAGTTGGGTTCCACAATGAGCAGTTCTTC. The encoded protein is CASSLLVGFHNEQFF.

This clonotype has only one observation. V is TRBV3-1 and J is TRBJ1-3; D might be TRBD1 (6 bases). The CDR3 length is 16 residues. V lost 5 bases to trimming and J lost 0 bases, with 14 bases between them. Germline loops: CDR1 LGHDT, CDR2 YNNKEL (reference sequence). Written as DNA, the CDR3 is TGTGCCAGCAGCGCAACAGGGCTGAGCTCTGGAAACACCATATATTTT. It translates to CASSATGLSSGNTIYF.

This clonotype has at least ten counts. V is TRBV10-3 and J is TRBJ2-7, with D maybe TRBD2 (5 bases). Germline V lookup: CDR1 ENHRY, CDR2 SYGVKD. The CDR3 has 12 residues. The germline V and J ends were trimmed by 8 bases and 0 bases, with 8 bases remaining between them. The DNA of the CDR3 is TGTGCCATCGGCGGGTCCTCCTACGAGCAGTACTTC. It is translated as CAIGGSSYEQYF.

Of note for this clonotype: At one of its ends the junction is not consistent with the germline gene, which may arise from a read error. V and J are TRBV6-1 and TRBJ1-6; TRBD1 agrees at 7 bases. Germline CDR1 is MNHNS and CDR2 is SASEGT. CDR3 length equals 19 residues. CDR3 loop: CASSPRDRVLRSYNSPPHF. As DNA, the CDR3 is TGTGCCAGCAGTCCCAGAGACAGGGTCTTGAGGTCCTATAATTCACCCCCCCACTTT.

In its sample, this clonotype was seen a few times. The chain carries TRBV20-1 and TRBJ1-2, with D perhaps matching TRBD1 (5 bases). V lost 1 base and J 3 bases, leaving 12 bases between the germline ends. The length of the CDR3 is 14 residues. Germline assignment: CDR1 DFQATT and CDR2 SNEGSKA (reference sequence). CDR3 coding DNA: TGCAGTGCTAGAGTATCGACAGATTACTATGGCTACACCTTC. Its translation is CSARVSTDYYGYTF.

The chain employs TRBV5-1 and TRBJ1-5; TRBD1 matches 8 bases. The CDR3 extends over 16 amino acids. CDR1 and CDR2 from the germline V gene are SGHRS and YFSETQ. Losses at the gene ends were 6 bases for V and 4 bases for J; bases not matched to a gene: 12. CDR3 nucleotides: TGCGCCAGCACCAACCGGGACCAGGGGGCGAATCAGCCCCAGCATTTT. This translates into CASTNRDQGANQPQHF.

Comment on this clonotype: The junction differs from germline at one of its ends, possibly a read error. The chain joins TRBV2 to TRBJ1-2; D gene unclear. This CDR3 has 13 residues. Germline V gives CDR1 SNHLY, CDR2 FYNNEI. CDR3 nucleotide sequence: TGTTCCAGCAGTGAACGGGGAAACTATGGCTACACCTTC. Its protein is CSSSERGNYGYTF.

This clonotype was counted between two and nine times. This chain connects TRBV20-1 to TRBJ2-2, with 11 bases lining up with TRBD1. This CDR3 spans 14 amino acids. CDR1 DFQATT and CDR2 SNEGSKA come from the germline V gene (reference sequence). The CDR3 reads CSPSGTGGTGELFF. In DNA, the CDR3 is TGCAGCCCCTCGGGGACAGGGGGCACCGGGGAGCTGTTTTTT.

DNA of the CDR3: TGTGCCAGCAGTTTACCAGGGGCTTGGAACACTGAAGCTTTCTTT. It specifies CASSLPGAWNTEAFF. This chain joins TRBV12-3 or TRBV12-4 and TRBJ1-1, with D possibly TRBD1 on 6 matching bases. The germline V and J ends were trimmed by 2 bases and 1 base, with 11 bases remaining between them. This CDR3 is 15 amino acids long.

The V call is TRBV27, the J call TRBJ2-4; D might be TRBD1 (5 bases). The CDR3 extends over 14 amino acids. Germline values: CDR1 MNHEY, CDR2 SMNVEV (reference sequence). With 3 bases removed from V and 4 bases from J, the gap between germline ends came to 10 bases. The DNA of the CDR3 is TGTGCCAGCAGTTTTCAACGACAGAAAAACATTCAGTACTTC. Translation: CASSFQRQKNIQYF.

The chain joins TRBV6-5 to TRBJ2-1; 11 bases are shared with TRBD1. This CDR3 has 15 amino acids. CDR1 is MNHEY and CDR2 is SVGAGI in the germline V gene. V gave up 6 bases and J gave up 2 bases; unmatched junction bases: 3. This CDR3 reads CASRAGQGAYNEQFF. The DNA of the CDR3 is TGTGCCAGCAGGGCGGGACAGGGGGCCTACAATGAGCAGTTCTTC.

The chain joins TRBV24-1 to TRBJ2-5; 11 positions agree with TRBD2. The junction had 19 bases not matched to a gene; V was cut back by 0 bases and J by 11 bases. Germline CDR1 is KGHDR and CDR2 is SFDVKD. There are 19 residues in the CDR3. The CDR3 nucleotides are TGTGCCACCAGTGATTTGTCCCCCCCGGCTAGCGGGAGGCTCAATGAGCAGTACTTC. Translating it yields CATSDLSPPASGRLNEQYF.

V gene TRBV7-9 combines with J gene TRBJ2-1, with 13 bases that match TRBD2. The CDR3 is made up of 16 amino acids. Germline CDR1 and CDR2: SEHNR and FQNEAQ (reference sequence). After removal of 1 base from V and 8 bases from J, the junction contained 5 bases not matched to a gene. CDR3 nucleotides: TGTGCCAGCAGCTTAGACGGACTAGCGGGAGCCGATGAGCAGTTCTTC. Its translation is CASSLDGLAGADEQFF.

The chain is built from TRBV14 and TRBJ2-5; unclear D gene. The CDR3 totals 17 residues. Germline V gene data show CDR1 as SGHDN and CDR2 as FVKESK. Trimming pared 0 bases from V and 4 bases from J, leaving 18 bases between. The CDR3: CASSQDVLRNLPETQYF. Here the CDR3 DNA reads TGTGCCAGCAGCCAAGACGTTCTCAGGAACCTCCCAGAGACCCAGTACTTC.